One sample yielded the 27 T cell receptor beta chains listed below, sequenced in a study of T cell responses to AZD1222 COVID-19 vaccine. Clones were read by immunoSEQ multiplex PCR, and TCRdb kept only the in-frame ones, dropping some. Of tens of thousands of clones listed, 65% to 80% were seen once; the top ten hold 20%. This specimen was peripheral blood, taken on day 0 of MenACWY control vaccination. Receptors were obtained from an adult in good health.

This clone was seen more than once but under ten times. This chain connects TRBV28 to TRBJ2-7, with no clear D. The CDR3 contains 13 residues. Germline V gene sequence: CDR1 MDHEN, CDR2 SYDVKM. V was trimmed by 2 bases and J by 2 bases, leaving 7 bases between them. CDR3 region: CASSLRWAYEQYF. The CDR3 nucleotides are TGTGCCAGCAGTTTACGTTGGGCCTACGAGCAGTACTTC.

This clone was observed a handful of times. The chain is built from TRBV5-8 and TRBJ1-5; D remains unclear. V shed 4 bases and J shed 4 bases, with 9 bases lying between them. The CDR3 extends over 13 amino acids. Germline V gives CDR1 SGHTS, CDR2 YDEGEE. CDR3 DNA: TGTGCCAGCAGCATTGGACGAAATCAGCCCCAGCATTTT. As protein: CASSIGRNQPQHF.

The count of this clone is one. The chain couples TRBV28 to TRBJ1-6, with TRBD1 matching 10 bases. The CDR3 runs to 16 residues. Trimming at V came to 6 bases and at J to 5 bases, leaving 7 bases not matched to a gene. The germline V gene has CDR1 MDHEN and CDR2 SYDVKM. The CDR3 protein is CASSSPTGGNNSPLHF. In DNA form, the CDR3 reads TGTGCCAGCAGCTCACCGACAGGGGGCAATAATTCACCCCTCCACTTT.

The chain carries TRBV19 and TRBJ2-5; D remains unclear. CDR3 length equals 11 residues. Germline V lookup: CDR1 LNHDA, CDR2 SQIVND (reference sequence). The V end lost 4 bases, the J end lost 5 bases, and 5 bases lay between the germline ends. Here the CDR3 reads CASSSGETQYF. The CDR3 DNA reads TGTGCCAGTAGTAGTGGGGAGACCCAGTACTTC. The full variable domain, with the rest looked up from reference TRBV19 and TRBJ2-5, is DGGITQSPKYLFRKEGQNVTLSCEQNLNHDAMYWYRQDPGQGLRLIYYSQIVNDFQKGDIAEGYSVSREKKESFPLTVTSAQKNPTAFYLCASSSGETQYFGPGTRLLVL.

The chain links TRBV5-8 to TRBJ2-1; D is undetermined. The CDR3 loop spans 15 amino acids. The V and J ends lost 7 bases and 0 bases respectively, with 14 bases between them. Germline values: CDR1 SGHTS, CDR2 YDEGEE. Here the CDR3 DNA reads TGTGCCAGCCTGCCACGGACCAGCTCCTACAATGAGCAGTTCTTC. It encodes CASLPRTSSYNEQFF. Based on the CDR3 plus reference TRBV5-8 and TRBJ2-1, the full variable domain is EAGVTQSPTHLIKTRGQQATLRCSPISGHTSVYWYQQALGLGLQFLLWYDEGEERNRGNFPPRFSGRQFPNYSSELNVNALELEDSALYLCASLPRTSSYNEQFFGPGTRLTVL.

The chain carries TRBV11-2 and TRBJ2-7, with TRBD1 identical over 8 bases. After removal of 2 bases from V and 6 bases from J, the junction contained 9 bases not matched to a gene. The CDR3 consists of 15 residues. Per the germline V gene, CDR1 is SGHAT and CDR2 is FQNNGV. The CDR3 region has the DNA TGTGCCAGCAGCTTAAGCTGGGCCAGGGGGCCCGAGCAGTACTTC. Translation: CASSLSWARGPEQYF.

Of note for this clone: Distinct nucleotide sequences in the sample also encode this CDR3. The chain uses TRBV5-1 and TRBJ2-7; possible D gene TRBD2, 5 bases. There are 15 residues in the CDR3. In germline, CDR1 is SGHRS, CDR2 YFSETQ. Trimming removed 2 bases from V and 0 bases from J, with 12 bases in between. The CDR3 region is CASSLGPGSSYEQYF. The CDR3 DNA is TGCGCCAGCAGCTTAGGACCGGGGAGCTCCTACGAGCAGTACTTC.

CDR3 loop: CASSPGRLAGERNEQFF. The DNA of the CDR3 is TGTGCCAGCAGCCCGGGGCGGCTAGCGGGTGAGAGAAATGAGCAGTTCTTC. This rearrangement joins TRBV11-3 to TRBJ2-1; 8 nucleotides agree with TRBD2. V lost 5 bases and J lost 7; bases outside the gene matches: 16. Looked up from germline, CDR1 is SGHNT and CDR2 is YENEEA. The CDR3 runs to 17 residues.

The chain links TRBV7-2 to TRBJ1-5; D remains unclear. The germline V gene has CDR1 SGHTA and CDR2 FQGNSA. The CDR3 contains 13 residues. V dropped 4 bases and J dropped 0 bases, with 4 bases sitting between them. For the CDR3, the DNA is TGTGCCAGCAGCTACGGTAGCAATCAGCCCCAGCATTTT. It yields the protein CASSYGSNQPQHF.

V is TRBV5-1 and J is TRBJ1-4; D may be TRBD1 (5 bases). The CDR3 is made up of 15 amino acids. Germline CDR1 reads SGHRS; CDR2 reads YFSETQ. The V gene lost 2 bases and the J gene lost 6 bases, with 14 bases spanning the gap. CDR3 bases: TGCGCCAGCAGCTTAGTTCCCGGGGGGGATGAAAAACTGTTTTTT. Translated, it gives CASSLVPGGDEKLFF.

This sequence joins TRBV6-5 and TRBJ1-5, with unresolved D. Trimming cost V 7 bases and J 2 bases, with 9 bases left between them. The CDR3 length is 13 residues. Germline V CDR1 and CDR2: MNHEY, SVGAGI. Here the CDR3 DNA reads TGTGCCAGCATCGATGGCGGCAATCAGCCCCAGCATTTT. This codes for CASIDGGNQPQHF.

V usage is TRBV5-6 and J usage is TRBJ1-2, with D tentatively TRBD1 (5 bases). Per germline, CDR1 SGHDT and CDR2 YYEEEE. The ends were cut back, 4 bases at V and 6 bases at J, with 22 bases in the middle. CDR3 size: 16 residues. The CDR3 DNA reads TGTGCCAGCAGCCTCGTCGTGGGGACCCTGGTACATGGCTACACCTTC. Amino acid sequence: CASSLVVGTLVHGYTF.

The chain couples TRBV5-8 to TRBJ2-1, with 7 positions matching TRBD1. This CDR3 contains 15 residues. The ends lost 0 bases at V and 5 bases at J; junction bases unmatched: 5. From germline, CDR1 is SGHTS and CDR2 YDEGEE. CDR3 DNA: TGTGCCAGCAGCTTGGCCTTGGGACAGCACAATGAGCAGTTCTTC. As protein: CASSLALGQHNEQFF.

CDR3: CASSVSLNTEAFF. The CDR3 coding sequence is TGTGCCAGCAGTGTCAGTTTGAACACTGAAGCTTTCTTT. This chain links TRBV2 with TRBJ1-1; D gene ambiguous. The ends were cut back, 4 bases at V and 0 bases at J, with 6 bases in the middle. The CDR3 covers 13 residues. The V gene's germline CDR1 is SNHLY and CDR2 FYNNEI.

This clone has at least ten counts. The genes are TRBV27 and TRBJ1-5; TRBD1 matches 9 bases. Per the germline V gene, CDR1 is MNHEY and CDR2 is SMNVEV (reference sequence). The trim removed 2 bases at V and 6 bases at J, leaving 5 bases unmatched. The CDR3 sequence is 15 residues long. The CDR3 reads CASSLHTGGGQPQHF. The CDR3 nucleotides read TGTGCCAGCAGTTTACACACAGGGGGCGGTCAGCCCCAGCATTTT.

J is TRBJ2-1 and V is TRBV18; no firm D call. CDR3 size: 15 residues. V was cut by 3 bases and J by 0 bases, with 9 bases left in between. Germline lookup yields CDR1 KGHSH and CDR2 LQKENI. The CDR3: CASSPELSSYNEQFF. The CDR3, as DNA: TGTGCCAGCTCACCGGAACTAAGCTCCTACAATGAGCAGTTCTTC.

The V and J genes are TRBV6-5 and TRBJ1-1; D gene uncertain. In germline, CDR1 is MNHEY, CDR2 SVGAGI. CDR3 size: 10 residues. V dropped 8 bases and J dropped 0 bases, with 1 base sitting between them. The CDR3 loop is CASLNTEAFF. Written as DNA, the CDR3 is TGTGCCAGCCTGAACACTGAAGCTTTCTTT.

The rearrangement uses TRBV23-1 and TRBJ2-5; 8 positions match TRBD2. TRBV23-1 is marked as an open reading frame, function uncertain. V dropped 7 bases and J dropped 4; count of bases not matched to a gene: 8. The CDR3 has 14 amino acids. The CDR3 DNA is TGCGCCAGCACCCCGACTAGCGTGAGAGAGACCCAGTACTTC. Its protein product is CASTPTSVRETQYF.

This clone came up a few times. The chain employs TRBV6-5 and TRBJ2-5; D ambiguous. V was pared by 0 bases and J by 3 bases, with 14 bases between. Germline V gene lookup returns CDR1 MNHEY and CDR2 SVGAGI. The CDR3 extends over 16 amino acids. The CDR3 protein is CASSYSMSLVEETQYF. The CDR3 DNA follows: TGTGCCAGCAGTTACTCGATGTCCCTAGTTGAAGAGACCCAGTACTTC.

As to this clone: Compared with germline, one end of the junction differs, possibly owing to a read error. The rearrangement uses TRBV7-3 and TRBJ1-5; 7 nucleotides agree with TRBD1. The length of the CDR3 is 14 residues. Germline values: CDR1 SGHTA, CDR2 FQGTGA. Here the CDR3 reads CASSLTGEGQPQHF. The DNA of the CDR3 is TGTGCCAGCAGCCTAACAGGGGAGGGGCAGCCCCAGCATTTT. The full variable domain, in which reference TRBV7-3 and TRBJ1-5 provide the parts outside the CDR3, is GAGVSQTPSNKVTEKGKYVELRCDPISGHTALYWYRQSLGQGPEFLIYFQGTGAADDSGLPNDRFFAVRPEGSVSTLKIQRTERGDSAVYLCASSLTGEGQPQHFGDGTRLSIL.

The V gene is TRBV7-6, the J gene TRBJ2-5, with 9 bases that match TRBD2. This CDR3 is 17 amino acids long. V dropped 1 base and J dropped 1; count of bases not matched to a gene: 7. Germline CDR1 is SGHVS and CDR2 is FNYEAQ. Here the CDR3 reads CASSLGVAGASQETQYF. The CDR3 DNA reads as TGTGCCAGCAGCTTAGGGGTAGCGGGAGCGTCCCAAGAGACCCAGTACTTC.

The J gene is TRBJ1-5, the V gene TRBV18; no reliable D call. The CDR3 length is 12 residues. V lost 0 bases to trimming and J lost 7 bases, with 4 bases between them. The germline gives CDR1 KGHSH, CDR2 LQKENI. CDR3 loop: CASSPPGQPQHF. In DNA form, the CDR3 reads TGTGCCAGCTCACCACCTGGGCAGCCCCAGCATTTT.

This chain connects TRBV4-2 to TRBJ2-3, with 14 positions matching TRBD2. V lost 2 bases, J lost 4 bases, and 5 bases stayed unmatched. This CDR3 spans 17 amino acids. CDR1 and CDR2 (germline): LGHNA, YNFKEQ. The chain's CDR3 is CASSQLTSGRDSDTQYF. The DNA of the CDR3 is TGTGCCAGCAGCCAACTGACTAGCGGGAGGGATTCAGATACGCAGTATTTT.

This clone was observed a few times. CDR3 DNA sequence: TGCGCCAGCAGCTTGGTGTCCGGGGGAAGGAATGAGCAGTTCTTC. This encodes CASSLVSGGRNEQFF. The chain combines TRBV5-1 with TRBJ2-1; maybe TRBD2 (6 bases). Trimming shortened V by 0 bases and J by 7 bases, and 14 bases separated the two germline ends. CDR3 size: 15 residues. From germline, CDR1 is SGHRS and CDR2 YFSETQ. The full variable domain, with the rest looked up from reference TRBV5-1 and TRBJ2-1, is KAGVTQTPRYLIKTRGQQVTLSCSPISGHRSVSWYQQTPGQGLQFLFEYFSETQRNKGNFPGRFSGRQFSNSRSEMNVSTLELGDSALYLCASSLVSGGRNEQFFGPGTRLTVL.

A single count supports this clone. The chain recombines TRBV7-9 with TRBJ1-3; no clear D. Trimming left V 6 bases short and J 2 bases short, with 8 bases between. CDR3 length: 13 amino acids. CDR1 is SEHNR, CDR2 FQNEAQ, per germline (reference sequence). The CDR3 region is CASRDSPGNTIYF. CDR3 nucleotide sequence: TGTGCCAGCAGAGATAGCCCTGGAAACACCATATATTTT. Full variable domain (remainder filled in from reference TRBV7-9 and TRBJ1-3): DTGVSQNPRHKITKRGQNVTFRCDPISEHNRLYWYRQTLGQGPEFLTYFQNEAQLEKSRLLSDRFSAERPKGSFSTLEIQRTEQGDSAMYLCASRDSPGNTIYFGEGSWLTVV.

A single count supports this clone. This chain links TRBV2 with TRBJ1-5; a possible D gene is TRBD1 (5 bases). Trimming removed 4 bases at V and 5 bases at J, with 15 bases between. This CDR3 contains 15 residues. Germline values: CDR1 SNHLY, CDR2 FYNNEI. As DNA, the CDR3 is TGTGCCAGCAGTGGTCAGGGCCTTCTCCATCAGCCCCAGCATTTT. Protein: CASSGQGLLHQPQHF.

The chain links TRBV5-1 to TRBJ1-1; no definite D call. The CDR3 has 14 amino acids. V was trimmed by 0 bases and J by 3 bases, leaving 9 bases between them. From germline, CDR1 is SGHRS and CDR2 YFSETQ. CDR3 amino acids: CASSLARSDTEAFF. CDR3 DNA sequence: TGCGCCAGCAGCTTGGCTAGGTCTGACACTGAAGCTTTCTTT.